This T cell receptor beta chain was identified in a study of T cell responses to AZD1222 COVID-19 vaccine. In this sample, this clone turned up a few times. Its antigen remains unidentified. Whole-study results and caveats: CD4 TCRs linked to vaccination spanned spike, dominating at 160-218 and 743-854. Donors were mostly white British, more females; clonal diversity possibly underestimated. Repertoires were obtained solely post-peak T cell response. Seropositive at baseline were only six AZD1222 recipients.

Germline V gene sequence: CDR1 LGHDT, CDR2 YNNKEL (reference sequence). The CDR3 spans 15 residues. The V and J ends lost 3 bases and 9 bases, in that order; junction bases with no gene match: 9. Generated by immunoSEQ multiplex PCR, the TCRdb table keeps only in-frame clones and is missing some. This table has about 150,000 clones, 90% appearing once. Material: peripheral blood, obtained on day 0 of AZD1222 vaccination. The source is an adult in good health. The J gene is TRBJ2-1, the V gene TRBV3-1 (or the pseudogene TRBV3-2); TRBD2 matches 9 bases. CDR3 coding DNA: TGTGCCAGCAGCCAGCGGGGGGGCTTTAGCGGTGAGCAGTTCTTC. It codes for CASSQRGGFSGEQFF.